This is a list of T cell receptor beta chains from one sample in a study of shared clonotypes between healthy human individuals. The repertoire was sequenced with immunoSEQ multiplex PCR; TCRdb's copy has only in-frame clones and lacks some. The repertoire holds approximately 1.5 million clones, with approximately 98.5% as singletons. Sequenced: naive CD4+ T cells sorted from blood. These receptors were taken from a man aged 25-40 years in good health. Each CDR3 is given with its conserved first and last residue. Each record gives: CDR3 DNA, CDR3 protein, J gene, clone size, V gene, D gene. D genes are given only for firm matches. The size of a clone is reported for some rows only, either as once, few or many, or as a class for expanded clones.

TGTGCCAGCAGCTTATCAAACTCTGGAAACACCATATATTTT	CASSLSNSGNTIYF	TRBJ1-3	.	TRBV7-9	.
TGTGCCAGCAGTGGGATGGGTTTAGAGGAGCAGTACTTC	CASSGMGLEEQYF	TRBJ2-7	.	TRBV25-1	.
TGCGCCAGCAGTCGGGTCAGGGTAGGTGGCTACACCTTC	CASSRVRVGGYTF	TRBJ1-2	once	TRBV23-1	.
TGTGCCAGCTCACCCAGGAGGGACCAAGAGACCCAGTACTTC	CASSPRRDQETQYF	TRBJ2-5	.	TRBV18	.
TGTGCCAGCCGGTCTCTACTAGCGGGGTCCTACAATGAGCAGTTCTTC	CASRSLLAGSYNEQFF	TRBJ2-1	once	TRBV27	TRBD2
TGCGCCAGCAGCCATCGGGACGGGGACTACGAGCAGTACTTC	CASSHRDGDYEQYF	TRBJ2-7	.	TRBV4-3	.
TGTGCCAGCAGCTTAGCTAGCGGTAGCACAGATACGCAGTATTTT	CASSLASGSTDTQYF	TRBJ2-3	.	TRBV7-3	TRBD2
TGTGCCAGCACGGTGTCTTTCGGCACCGGGGAGCTGTTTTTT	CASTVSFGTGELFF	TRBJ2-2	.	TRBV28	.
TGTGCCAGCAGTTATCTTAGGGGGAACTACGAGCAGTACTTC	CASSYLRGNYEQYF	TRBJ2-7	.	TRBV6-5	.
TGTGCCATCAGTGAGCCCCAATCGATCTGGACTAGCGGGGCGTATTACAATGAGCAGTTCTTC	CAISEPQSIWTSGAYYNEQFF	TRBJ2-1	.	TRBV10-3	TRBD2
TGTGCCAGCAGCTTAGGTACTTCCGCCTACGAGCAGTACTTC	CASSLGTSAYEQYF	TRBJ2-7	.	TRBV7-8	.
TGTGCCAGCAGCCCTGACCCGGGTTCGACCGGGGAGCTGTTTTTT	CASSPDPGSTGELFF	TRBJ2-2	.	TRBV7-2	.
TGTGCCAGCAGGGGTAGGACAAACGATTACGAGCAGTACTTC	CASRGRTNDYEQYF	TRBJ2-7	.	TRBV7-8	.
TGTGCCAGCAGCGCAGGGACTAGCGGGATCAATGAGCAGTTCTTC	CASSAGTSGINEQFF	TRBJ2-1	.	TRBV11-3	TRBD2
TGTGCCAGCAGCTTAGAGTTGGGCTCCTACAATGAGCAGTTCTTC	CASSLELGSYNEQFF	TRBJ2-1	.	TRBV11-3	.
TGTGCCAGCAGCTTGGCGTCAACAGGGAGGACTGAAGCTTTCTTT	CASSLASTGRTEAFF	TRBJ1-1	.	TRBV5-8	.
TGCGCCAGCAGCTTGGTTGCGGGAGCATCCGAGCAGTTCTTC	CASSLVAGASEQFF	TRBJ2-1	.	TRBV5-1	TRBD2
TGTGCCAGCAGCGGGGGACAGGGTTTGTTCGCTGAAGCTTTCTTT	CASSGGQGLFAEAFF	TRBJ1-1	.	TRBV5-4	TRBD1
TGTGCTAGCTCACCACCGACGGGGTCCCTCTCTGGAAACACCATATATTTT	CASSPPTGSLSGNTIYF	TRBJ1-3	.	TRBV18	.
TGTGCCAGCAGTCTGAGCAGGGAAGAGACCCAGTACTTC	CASSLSREETQYF	TRBJ2-5	.	TRBV28	.
TGCGCCAGCAGCTTGTTTGGGGGCGACCTATACAATGAGCAGTTCTTC	CASSLFGGDLYNEQFF	TRBJ2-1	.	TRBV5-1	.
TGCGCCAGCAGCCAAAGGATAAATGAAAAACTGTTTTTT	CASSQRINEKLFF	TRBJ1-4	.	TRBV4-1	.
TGCAGCGTTGTGGGCCCATCGGGGACCTATGAGCAGTTCTTC	CSVVGPSGTYEQFF	TRBJ2-1	.	TRBV29-1	.
TGTGCCAGCAGCGTATCCGGGACACCGAACCTCTATGGCTACACCTTC	CASSVSGTPNLYGYTF	TRBJ1-2	.	TRBV9	.
TGTGCCAGCAGCGTAGGAGGATCCTACGAGCAGTACTTC	CASSVGGSYEQYF	TRBJ2-7	.	TRBV9	.
TGTGCCAGCAGTCCCCACCGGCTAGTCCATCCCGGGGAGCAGTTCTTC	CASSPHRLVHPGEQFF	TRBJ2-1	.	TRBV12-1	.
TGTGCCAGCAAACGAAGGGCACAAGAGACCCAGTACTTC	CASKRRAQETQYF	TRBJ2-5	.	TRBV7-2	.
TGTGCCAGCAGTTCACCGGCAGGACAGGGGATAACAGATACGCAGTATTTT	CASSSPAGQGITDTQYF	TRBJ2-3	once	TRBV11-3	TRBD1
TGTGCCAGCAGCCAGGCACGAGGGTCAAGGAGCCCGCGGGCCAACGTCCTGACTTTC	CASSQARGSRSPRANVLTF	TRBJ2-6	.	TRBV7-9	.
TGTGCCAGCAGCTTAGCGAGAACAAAGCGTCAGCCCCAGCATTTT	CASSLARTKRQPQHF	TRBJ1-5	.	TRBV7-8	.
TGTGCCCACACTGGGACTAGCGGGGGGGACGAGCAGTACTTC	CAHTGTSGGDEQYF	TRBJ2-7	once	TRBV18	TRBD2
TGCGCCAGCAGCCAAGAATCGGGACAGGGGAAGGTTTCGCTTAGCAGGAATGAGCAGTTCTTC	CASSQESGQGKVSLSRNEQFF	TRBJ2-1	.	TRBV4-1	TRBD1
TGTGCCAGCAGCTCCGCCCCAAGATCAAGCGGGAGTTCAGCAGATACGCAGTATTTT	CASSSAPRSSGSSADTQYF	TRBJ2-3	.	TRBV7-9	TRBD2
TGTGCCAGCAGCGTAGATATTGGGGGTGGTGGGAAGCAGTACTTC	CASSVDIGGGGKQYF	TRBJ2-7	.	TRBV9	.
TGTGCCACCAGCTCGTATAGCGGGAGGGCCGGTTACGAGCAGTACTTC	CATSSYSGRAGYEQYF	TRBJ2-7	.	TRBV15	TRBD2
TGTGCCAGCAGCTACCCTGGACTAGCGGGAAGACCCTCCTACAATGAGCAGTTCTTC	CASSYPGLAGRPSYNEQFF	TRBJ2-1	.	TRBV27	TRBD2
TGTGCCTGGAGTACCAGGACGGAACATAGTCAGCCCCAGCATTTT	CAWSTRTEHSQPQHF	TRBJ1-5	.	TRBV30	.
TGTGCCAGTAAAAAAGGACATAAGAGCAATCAGCCCCAGCATTTT	CASKKGHKSNQPQHF	TRBJ1-5	.	TRBV19	.
TGCGCCAGCAGCTTAGGAGGGCAGCACTACGAGCAGTACTTC	CASSLGGQHYEQYF	TRBJ2-7	.	TRBV5-1	.
TGTGCCAGCAGTGAAAGACGTAGTGGCAATCAGCCCCAGCATTTT	CASSERRSGNQPQHF	TRBJ1-5	.	TRBV6-1	.
TGTGCTACCCTCCCTGGGAACTATGGCTACACCTTC	CATLPGNYGYTF	TRBJ1-2	.	TRBV7-7	.
TGTGCCAGCAGGACTTACGTAGGCCCGGGGTACGAGCAGTACTTC	CASRTYVGPGYEQYF	TRBJ2-7	.	TRBV28	.
TGTGCCAGCAGCGTTTCCAGGGTTGGCATTCAGTACTTC	CASSVSRVGIQYF	TRBJ2-4	.	TRBV9	.
TGTGCCAGCAAGGAAGGTGAAAAACTGTTTTTT	CASKEGEKLFF	TRBJ1-4	.	TRBV7-9	.
TGTGCCAGCACCTCGGGCGGGCAGGGCCGCTACACCTTC	CASTSGGQGRYTF	TRBJ1-2	.	TRBV28	.
TGTGCCAGCAGACAAGACAGGGCGAGCTCCTACAATGAGCAGTTCTTC	CASRQDRASSYNEQFF	TRBJ2-1	.	TRBV7-2	TRBD1
TGCAGCGTTGTTCGCGGGATTGGGGAAGAGCAGTACTTC	CSVVRGIGEEQYF	TRBJ2-7	.	TRBV29-1	.
TGTGCCAGCAGTTTTGGTGGGAGGGCCGTCGAGCAGTACTTC	CASSFGGRAVEQYF	TRBJ2-7	.	TRBV28	TRBD2
TGTGCCAGTAGCCGACAGGGCTACTCCTACGAGCAGTACTTC	CASSRQGYSYEQYF	TRBJ2-7	.	TRBV19	TRBD1
TGTGCCAGCAGTTTATTTGAGAAAACGGAGGATGAAGCTTTCTTT	CASSLFEKTEDEAFF	TRBJ1-1	.	TRBV28	.